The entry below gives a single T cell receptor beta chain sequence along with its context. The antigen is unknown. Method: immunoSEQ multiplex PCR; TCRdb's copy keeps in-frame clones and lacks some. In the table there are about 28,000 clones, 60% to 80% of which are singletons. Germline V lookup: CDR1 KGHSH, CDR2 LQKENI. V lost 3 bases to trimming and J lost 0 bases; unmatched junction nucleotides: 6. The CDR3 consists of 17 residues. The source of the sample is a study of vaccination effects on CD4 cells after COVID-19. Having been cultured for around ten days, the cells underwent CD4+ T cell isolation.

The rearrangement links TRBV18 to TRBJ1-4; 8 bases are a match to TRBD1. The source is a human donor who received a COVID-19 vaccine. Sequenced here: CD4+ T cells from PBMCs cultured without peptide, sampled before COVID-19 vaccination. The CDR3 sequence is CASSPTGQGSTNEKLFF. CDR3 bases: TGTGCCAGCTCACCGACCGGACAGGGTTCAACTAATGAAAAACTGTTTTTT.